The 25 T cell receptor beta chains presented below share a single source sample, sequenced in a study of shared clonotypes between healthy human individuals. Only in-frame clones appear in the TCRdb table, and some are missing; sequencing was by immunoSEQ multiplex PCR. The sample has 950,000 to 1,100,000 clones; 75% to 80% are singletons. Source material: memory CD4+ T cells from PBMCs. Subset noted: CD45RA-negative fraction. These receptor sequences come from a man between 18 and 29 years old in good health. Some clones in this sample may be carry-over from other donors' samples.

This clone was recorded once. The chain employs TRBV28 and TRBJ1-2; no clear D. The CDR3 is made up of 16 amino acids. Germline assignment: CDR1 MDHEN and CDR2 SYDVKM. V was shortened by 3 bases and J by 1 base, with 15 bases between the two germline ends. The CDR3: CASSFSLGELNYGYTF. The CDR3, as DNA: TGTGCCAGCAGTTTCTCCCTCGGGGAGCTTAACTATGGCTACACCTTC.

The genes are TRBV7-2 and TRBJ2-1, with unresolved D. Trimming cost V 1 base and J 4 bases, with 8 bases left between them. The CDR3 extends over 14 amino acids. Per germline, CDR1 SGHTA and CDR2 FQGNSA. The CDR3 region has the DNA TGTGCCAGCAGCTTAGATCACGTTTACAATGAGCAGTTCTTC. It encodes CASSLDHVYNEQFF.

V gene TRBV18 combines with J gene TRBJ2-3, with a possible D match to TRBD1 (6 bases). Germline V gene sequence: CDR1 KGHSH, CDR2 LQKENI. Trimming removed 3 bases from V and 4 bases from J, with 17 bases in between. The CDR3 consists of 16 residues. CDR3 in amino acids: CASSPVVGQGPDTQYF. CDR3 in DNA: TGTGCCAGCTCACCGGTAGTGGGACAAGGACCAGATACGCAGTATTTT.

The chain couples TRBV5-6 to TRBJ2-1, with TRBD2 matching 7 bases. V lost 5 bases to trimming and J lost 8 bases; unmatched junction nucleotides: 19. This CDR3 is 17 amino acids long. Germline-derived CDR1 and CDR2 are SGHDT and YYEEEE. The CDR3 loop is CASSLGPGGSFPDEQFF. Written as DNA, the CDR3 is TGTGCCAGCAGTCTGGGGCCGGGCGGGAGTTTCCCCGATGAGCAGTTCTTC.

The rearrangement uses TRBV4-3 and TRBJ2-3, with TRBD2 matching over 8 bases. Unmatched junction bases numbered 17, after V lost 0 bases and J lost 6 bases. The length of the CDR3 is 19 residues. Germline lookup yields CDR1 LGHNA and CDR2 YSLEER. CDR3: CASSQDAPSPSGSVDTQYF. The DNA for the CDR3 is TGCGCCAGCAGCCAAGATGCCCCCTCCCCCAGCGGGAGTGTGGATACGCAGTATTTT.

For the CDR3, the DNA is TGTGCCAGCAGCTTAGCCGGCGCACAGAGCTCCTACAATGAGCAGTTCTTC. It translates to CASSLAGAQSSYNEQFF. The rearrangement links TRBV11-2 to TRBJ2-1, with D uncertain. The CDR3 covers 17 residues. Trimming removed 1 base from V and 0 bases from J, with 13 bases in between. Looked up from germline, CDR1 is SGHAT and CDR2 is FQNNGV.

This chain connects TRBV6-5 to TRBJ1-2; 8 bases fit TRBD1. Trimming removed 3 bases from V and 6 bases from J; junction bases left unmatched: 6. Germline V gene lookup returns CDR1 MNHEY and CDR2 SVGAGI. The CDR3 has 14 amino acids. The CDR3, as DNA: TGTGCCAGCAGTTATTCAGGACAGGGCGATGGCTACACCTTC. It yields the protein CASSYSGQGDGYTF.

The chain is built from TRBV25-1 and TRBJ2-2; possibly TRBD1 for D (5 bases). Per germline, CDR1 MGHDK and CDR2 SYGVNS. This CDR3 spans 15 amino acids. The V end lost 3 bases, the J end lost 0 bases, and 8 bases lay between the germline ends. This CDR3 reads CASSEVTANTGELFF. The CDR3 DNA is TGTGCCAGCAGTGAGGTGACAGCGAACACCGGGGAGCTGTTTTTT.

Concerning this clone: A much bigger clone sits one base away, suggesting this may be a read error. This likely comes from a read error, as the CDR3 has no conserved phenylalanine or tryptophan at its end. The chain is built from TRBV28 and TRBJ1-2; weak D call: TRBD1 (5 bases). Trimming removed 3 bases at V and 4 bases at J, with 12 bases between. Germline assignment: CDR1 MDHEN and CDR2 SYDVKM. This CDR3 is built from 14 residues. CDR3 nucleotide sequence: TGTGCCAGCAGTTTGTTGGGGGGGACCTATGGCTACACCCTC. This sequence encodes CASSLLGGTYGYTL.

V gene TRBV6-6 combines with J gene TRBJ1-5; TRBD1 is a possible D gene (6 bases). The CDR3 loop spans 14 amino acids. CDR1 is MNHNY and CDR2 is SVGAGI in the germline V gene (reference sequence). V was cut by 6 bases and J by 6 bases, with 15 bases left in between. The CDR3 is CASRGHQAVQPQHF. CDR3 bases: TGTGCCAGCAGGGGACACCAGGCAGTTCAGCCCCAGCATTTT.

This chain uses TRBV19 with TRBJ1-1; the D is unclear. The CDR3 spans 10 residues. The V gene's germline CDR1 is LNHDA and CDR2 SQIVND (reference sequence). Trimming removed 5 bases from V and 11 bases from J, with 9 bases in between. CDR3 nucleotides: TGTGCCAGTAGTGGGCCCAGGGCTTTCTTT. This translates into CASSGPRAFF.

The rearrangement joins TRBV9 to TRBJ2-7, with TRBD1 identical over 8 bases. This CDR3 spans 14 amino acids. With 4 bases clipped from V and 6 bases from J, the junction kept 9 bases outside the gene matches. Germline V CDR1 and CDR2: SGDLS, YYNGEE. The CDR3 DNA follows: TGTGCCAGCAGCCCCGCCCAGGACAGGGCCGAGCAGTACTTC. Encoded protein: CASSPAQDRAEQYF. Full variable domain (outside the CDR3, taken from reference TRBV9 and TRBJ2-7): DSGVTQTPKHLITATGQRVTLRCSPRSGDLSVYWYQQSLDQGLQFLIQYYNGEERAKGNILERFSAQQFPDLHSELNLSSLELGDSALYFCASSPAQDRAEQYFGPGTRLTVT.

With respect to this clone: Given a much more abundant clone one base away, this may be a read error. The rearrangement uses TRBV5-1 and TRBJ2-5, with a tentative D call TRBD1 (6 bases). The germline gives CDR1 SGHRS, CDR2 YFSETQ. This CDR3 spans 14 amino acids. CDR3: CTSSLVGQQETQYF. Here the CDR3 DNA reads TGCACCAGCAGCTTGGTCGGACAGCAAGAGACCCAGTACTTC.

As for this clone: It may be a read error: a sequence one base away is much more abundant. The chain combines TRBV15 with TRBJ2-5; D gene uncertain. CDR3 size: 16 residues. CDR1 and CDR2 from the germline V gene are LNHNV and YYDKDF (reference sequence). V was trimmed by 2 bases and J by 0 bases, leaving 13 bases between them. CDR3 loop: CATSRSKGGDQETQYF. CDR3 DNA sequence: TGTGCCACCAGCAGAAGCAAGGGCGGAGACCAAGAGACCCAGTACTTC. Drawing the rest from reference TRBV15 and TRBJ2-5, the complete variable domain is DAMVIQNPRYQVTQFGKPVTLSCSQTLNHNVMYWYQQKSSQAPKLLFHYYDKDFNNEADTPDNFQSRRPNTSFCFLDIRSPGLGDTAMYLCATSRSKGGDQETQYFGPGTRLLVL.

This clone was detected only once. V and J are TRBV20-1 and TRBJ1-1; a weak D match, TRBD1 (5 bases). Trimming took off 7 bases at V and 2 bases at J, with 8 bases between the two ends. The V gene's germline CDR1 is DFQATT and CDR2 SNEGSKA (reference sequence). The CDR3 runs to 11 residues. The CDR3 sequence: CSGDRNTEAFF. The CDR3 DNA reads TGCAGTGGAGACAGAAACACTGAAGCTTTCTTT.

This rearrangement joins TRBV15 to TRBJ2-3; a possible D gene is TRBD1 (5 bases). V dropped 1 base and J dropped 7 bases, with 9 bases sitting between them. The CDR3 has 13 residues. CDR1 LNHNV and CDR2 YYDKDF come from the germline V gene (reference sequence). The CDR3 protein is CATSRATEYTQYF. The CDR3 DNA sequence: TGTGCCACCAGCAGAGCGACAGAGTATACGCAGTATTTT.

The chain links TRBV19 to TRBJ2-4; D unclear. The CDR3 covers 12 residues. Trimming stripped 4 bases from V and 6 bases from J, with 7 bases between. Germline loops: CDR1 LNHDA, CDR2 SQIVND (reference sequence). The CDR3 nucleotides are TGTGCCAGTAGTACGGCATCAAACATTCAGTACTTC. It encodes CASSTASNIQYF.

This clone occurred once. The chain is built from TRBV7-9 and TRBJ2-3; no reliable D call. Trimming removed 6 bases from V and 3 bases from J, with 7 bases in between. CDR1 and CDR2 (germline): SEHNR, FQNEAQ (reference sequence). The CDR3 consists of 12 residues. Written as DNA, the CDR3 is TGTGCCAGCAGTCAAAAAACAGATACGCAGTATTTT. Protein: CASSQKTDTQYF.

Worth noting for this clone: Other DNA variants within this sample encode the same CDR3. This chain joins TRBV5-1 and TRBJ1-1, with 11 positions matching TRBD1. V trimming: 5 bases; J trimming: 5 bases; junction bases outside the gene matches: 5. Per germline, CDR1 SGHRS and CDR2 YFSETQ. The CDR3 is made up of 14 amino acids. In DNA form, the CDR3 reads TGCGCCAGCAGTCCCGGGACAGGGGGGACTGAAGCTTTCTTT. Translation: CASSPGTGGTEAFF.

This clone occurred a few times. J is TRBJ2-7 and V is TRBV6-6; TRBD2 matches at 8 bases. This CDR3 contains 14 residues. Germline CDR1 is MNHNY and CDR2 is SVGAGI (reference sequence). CDR3 amino acids: CASGLAGTVGEQYF. The CDR3 DNA is TGTGCAAGCGGCCTAGCGGGTACCGTGGGGGAGCAGTACTTC.

The rearrangement uses TRBV7-8 and TRBJ2-7; D call uncertain. V gave up 2 bases and J gave up 2 bases, with 10 bases separating them. The V gene's germline CDR1 is SGHVS and CDR2 FQNEAQ. The CDR3 sequence is 14 residues long. The CDR3 bases are TGTGCCAGCAGCTTACCTTCTCCAGCCTACGAGCAGTACTTC. Translating gives CASSLPSPAYEQYF.

The table lists this clone with a count of one. The rearrangement uses TRBV5-1 and TRBJ2-1; 8 bases agree with TRBD2. Germline lookup yields CDR1 SGHRS and CDR2 YFSETQ. The CDR3 is 14 residues long. The ends lost 7 bases at V and 1 base at J; junction bases unmatched: 4. The CDR3 nucleotides are TGCGCCAGCCAATTAGCGGGATCCTACAATGAGCAGTTCTTC. As protein: CASQLAGSYNEQFF.

This chain links TRBV2 with TRBJ2-3; TRBD1 is a possible D gene (5 bases). CDR1 SNHLY and CDR2 FYNNEI come from the germline V gene. The CDR3 runs 13 residues. The ends were cut back, 3 bases at V and 2 bases at J, with 6 bases in the middle. The CDR3 DNA follows: TGTGCCAGCAGTGACAGGGACACAGATACGCAGTATTTT. This sequence encodes CASSDRDTDTQYF.

Of note for this clone: The sample holds other DNA sequences that translate to the same CDR3. The rearrangement joins TRBV9 to TRBJ1-1; no clear D gene. Trimming shortened V by 0 bases and J by 3 bases, and 6 bases separated the two germline ends. Germline CDR1 SGDLS, CDR2 YYNGEE. There are 13 residues in the CDR3. CDR3 sequence: CASSVGRHTEAFF. DNA of the CDR3: TGTGCCAGCAGCGTAGGCCGGCACACTGAAGCTTTCTTT.

The chain uses TRBV28 and TRBJ2-2; D is uncertain. V was pared by 3 bases and J by 8 bases, with 13 bases between. The CDR3 runs 14 residues. Germline V lookup: CDR1 MDHEN, CDR2 SYDVKM. CDR3 loop: CASSFVGLAGELFF. For the CDR3, the DNA is TGTGCCAGCAGTTTCGTAGGGCTGGCGGGGGAGCTGTTTTTT. Full variable domain (rest looked up from reference TRBV28 and TRBJ2-2): DVKVTQSSRYLVKRTGEKVFLECVQDMDHENMFWYRQDPGLGLRLIYFSYDVKMKEKGDIPEGYSVSREKKERFSLILESASTNQTSMYLCASSFVGLAGELFFGEGSRLTVL.